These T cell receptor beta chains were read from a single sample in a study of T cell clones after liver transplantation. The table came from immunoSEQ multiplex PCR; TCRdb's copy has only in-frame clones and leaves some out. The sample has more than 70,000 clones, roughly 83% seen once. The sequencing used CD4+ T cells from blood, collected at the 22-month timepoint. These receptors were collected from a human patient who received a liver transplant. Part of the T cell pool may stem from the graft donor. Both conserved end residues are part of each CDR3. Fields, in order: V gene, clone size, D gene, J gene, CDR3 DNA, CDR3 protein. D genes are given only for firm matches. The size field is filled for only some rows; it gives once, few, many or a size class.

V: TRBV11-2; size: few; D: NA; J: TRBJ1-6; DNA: TGTGCCAGCAGCTTAGGACAGAAAGATTCACCCCTCCACTTT; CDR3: CASSLGQKDSPLHF
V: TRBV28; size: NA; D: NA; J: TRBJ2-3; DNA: TGTGCCAGCAGTCCGTCTGGGCGGCGAGATACGCAGTATTTT; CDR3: CASSPSGRRDTQYF
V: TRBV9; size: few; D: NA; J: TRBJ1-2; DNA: TGTGCCAGCAGCGCCGTGGACATAACTCCGTCTTATGGCTACACCTTC; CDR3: CASSAVDITPSYGYTF
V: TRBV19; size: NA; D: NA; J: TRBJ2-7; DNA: TGTGCCAGTAGTATTGCCAGAAATAACGAGCAGTACTTC; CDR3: CASSIARNNEQYF
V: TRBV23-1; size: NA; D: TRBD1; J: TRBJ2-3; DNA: TGCGCCAGCAGTCAATTCCCAGGGGGCTGGAATACGCAGTATTTT; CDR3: CASSQFPGGWNTQYF
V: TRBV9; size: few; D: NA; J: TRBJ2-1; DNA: TGTGCCAGCAGTATGAGACCCAGCTCCTACAATGAGCAGTTCTTC; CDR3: CASSMRPSSYNEQFF
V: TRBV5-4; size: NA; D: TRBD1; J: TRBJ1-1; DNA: TGTGCCAGCAGCTTAGTTGGGACAGGGTCTGAAGCTTTCTTT; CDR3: CASSLVGTGSEAFF
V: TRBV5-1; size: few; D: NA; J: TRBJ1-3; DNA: TGCGCCAGCAGCTTGAAGGGGCCTGGAAACACCATATATTTT; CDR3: CASSLKGPGNTIYF
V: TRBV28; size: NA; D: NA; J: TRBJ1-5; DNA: TGTGCCAGCAGTTTATTGTCCGGTAGCAATCAGCCCCAGCATTTT; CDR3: CASSLLSGSNQPQHF
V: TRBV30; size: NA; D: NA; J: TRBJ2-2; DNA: TGTGCCGCACGACGAGGTCCGAACACCGGGGAGCTGTTTTTT; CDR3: CAARRGPNTGELFF
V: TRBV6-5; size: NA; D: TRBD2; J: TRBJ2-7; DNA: TGTGCCAGCAGTTACTCCCTAGCGGGGGCCTACGAGCAGTACTTC; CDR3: CASSYSLAGAYEQYF
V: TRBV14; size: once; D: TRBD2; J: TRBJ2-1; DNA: TGTGCCAGCAGCCAACTAGCGGGGGGACTTTACTACAATGAGCAGTTCTTC; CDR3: CASSQLAGGLYYNEQFF
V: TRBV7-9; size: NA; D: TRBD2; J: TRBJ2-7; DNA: TGTGCCAGCAGCTTAGATAGCGGGGGGGCGACCGCCTACGAGCAGTACTTC; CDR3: CASSLDSGGATAYEQYF
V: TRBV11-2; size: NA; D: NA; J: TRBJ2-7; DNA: TGTGCCAGCAGCTCGGGGAATGGGGACGAGCAGTACTTC; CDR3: CASSSGNGDEQYF
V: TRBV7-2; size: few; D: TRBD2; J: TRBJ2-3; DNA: TGTGCCAGCAGCTTAGGACTAGCGGGAGGAGCAGATACGCAGTATTTT; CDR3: CASSLGLAGGADTQYF
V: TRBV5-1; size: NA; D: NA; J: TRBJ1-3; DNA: TGCGCCAGCAGCTTGGGGGATTACAGAGCCTCTGGAAACACCATATATTTT; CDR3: CASSLGDYRASGNTIYF
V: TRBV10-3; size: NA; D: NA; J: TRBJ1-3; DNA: TGTGCCACAAAGAGAGACAGCCACACAAAACTTGGAAACACCATATATTTT; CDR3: CATKRDSHTKLGNTIYF
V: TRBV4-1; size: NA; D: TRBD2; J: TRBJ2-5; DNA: TGCGCCAGCAGCCCAGTTAGCGGGACGCACCAAGAGACCCAGTACTTC; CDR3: CASSPVSGTHQETQYF
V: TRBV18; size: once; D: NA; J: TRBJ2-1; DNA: TGTGCCAGCTCACCCGACAGACACTCCTACAATGAGCAGTTCTTC; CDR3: CASSPDRHSYNEQFF
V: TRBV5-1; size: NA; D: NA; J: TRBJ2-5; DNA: TGCGCCAGCAGCTTGGCTAGCGCCCTGGGAGAGACCCAGTACTTC; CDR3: CASSLASALGETQYF
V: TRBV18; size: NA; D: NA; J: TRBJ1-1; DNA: TGTGCCAGCTCTGGGGGGCATACCACTGAAGCTTTCTTT; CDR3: CASSGGHTTEAFF
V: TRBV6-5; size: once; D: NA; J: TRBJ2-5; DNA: TGTGCCAGCAGTTACTCAGGGAAGGAGACCCAGTACTTC; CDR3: CASSYSGKETQYF
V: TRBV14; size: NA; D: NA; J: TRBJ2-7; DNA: TGTGCCAGCAGCCCTTACGGGGGACAGAGGACCTACGAGCAGTACTTC; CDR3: CASSPYGGQRTYEQYF
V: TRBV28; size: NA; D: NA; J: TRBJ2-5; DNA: TGTGCCAGCAGTCCTCTATTCCGCACCTCCCAGTACTTC; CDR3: CASSPLFRTSQYF
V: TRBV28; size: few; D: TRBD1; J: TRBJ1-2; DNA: TGTGCCAGCCTCTCCGCGGGACAGGGACTCTATGGCTACACCTTC; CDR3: CASLSAGQGLYGYTF
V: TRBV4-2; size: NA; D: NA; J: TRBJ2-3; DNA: TGTGCCACCGGTGGGGGTGATAGCACAGATACGCAGTATTTT; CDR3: CATGGGDSTDTQYF
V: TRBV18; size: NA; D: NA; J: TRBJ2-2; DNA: TGTGCCAGCTCTTCTCTCCGGGACACCGGGGAGCTGTTTTTT; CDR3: CASSSLRDTGELFF
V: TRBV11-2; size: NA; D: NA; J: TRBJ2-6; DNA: TGTGCCAGCAGCCGCGCCCAGGGGTACTCTGGGGCCAACGTCCTGACTTTC; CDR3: CASSRAQGYSGANVLTF
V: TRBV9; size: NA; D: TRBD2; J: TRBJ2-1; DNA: TGTGCCAGCAGCGTAGGTGCGGGGGAGGGGCACAATGAGCAGTTCTTC; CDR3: CASSVGAGEGHNEQFF
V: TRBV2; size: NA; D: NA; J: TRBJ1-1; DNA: TGTGCCAGCACCGTCGCAGCGGGGAACACTGAAGCTTTCTTT; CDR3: CASTVAAGNTEAFF
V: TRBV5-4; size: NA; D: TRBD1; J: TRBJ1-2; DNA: TGTGCCAGCAGCTTAGATGACAGGGAGGGCTACACCTTC; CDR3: CASSLDDREGYTF
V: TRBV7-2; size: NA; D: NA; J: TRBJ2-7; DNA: TGTGCCAGCAGCCCGACCGATCGATACTACGAGCAGTACTTC; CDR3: CASSPTDRYYEQYF
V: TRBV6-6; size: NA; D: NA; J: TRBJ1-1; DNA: TGTGCCAGCAGTTTGGACACAGATAACACTGAAGCTTTCTTT; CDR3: CASSLDTDNTEAFF
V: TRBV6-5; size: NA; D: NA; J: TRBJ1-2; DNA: TGTGCCAGCAGTTACGGGACCCCAGATCGATATGGTTACACCTTC; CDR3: CASSYGTPDRYGYTF
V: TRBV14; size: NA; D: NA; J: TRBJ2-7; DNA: TGTGCCAGCAGCCCGCGGAGAGGGGACCGGGGGTCCTACGAGCAGTACTTC; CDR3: CASSPRRGDRGSYEQYF
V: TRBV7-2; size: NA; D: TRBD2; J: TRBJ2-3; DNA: TGTGCCAGCAGCTTAGCGCAGGGACTAGCGATCTGGGGGGCAGATACGCAGTATTTT; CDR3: CASSLAQGLAIWGADTQYF
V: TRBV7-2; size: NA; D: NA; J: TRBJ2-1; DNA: TGTGCCAGCAGCTTTTCGGGAAGCTCCTACAATGAGCAGTTCTTC; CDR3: CASSFSGSSYNEQFF
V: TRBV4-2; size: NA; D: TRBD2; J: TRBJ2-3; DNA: TGTGCCAGCAGATCAGGACTAGCGGGAGATACGCAGTATTTT; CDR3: CASRSGLAGDTQYF
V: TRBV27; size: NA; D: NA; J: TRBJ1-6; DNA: TGTGCCAGCAGTCCGGGGGGGGCGTCCCCTAATTCACCCCTCCACTTT; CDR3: CASSPGGASPNSPLHF
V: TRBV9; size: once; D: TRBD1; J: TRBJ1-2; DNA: TGTGCCAGCAGCGTAAGGGACAGAAGCGATGGCTACACCTTC; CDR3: CASSVRDRSDGYTF
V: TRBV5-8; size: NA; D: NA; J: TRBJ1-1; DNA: TGTGCCAGCAGCTTGGTACCGGAGAACACTGAAGCTTTCTTT; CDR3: CASSLVPENTEAFF
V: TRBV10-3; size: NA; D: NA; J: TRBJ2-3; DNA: TGTGCCATCAGTGACTCGGGGATCGGGACAGATACGCAGTATTTT; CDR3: CAISDSGIGTDTQYF
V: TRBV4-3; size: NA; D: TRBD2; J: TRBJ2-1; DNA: TGCGCCAGCAGTAAACAACTAGCGGGAGTATACAATGAGCAGTTCTTC; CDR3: CASSKQLAGVYNEQFF
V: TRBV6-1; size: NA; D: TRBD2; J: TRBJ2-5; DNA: TGTGCCAGCAAATTAGCGGGGGGCGGGGAGACCCAGTACTTC; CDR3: CASKLAGGGETQYF
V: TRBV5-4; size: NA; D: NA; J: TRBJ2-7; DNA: TGTGCCAGCAGCTTGGATACGCCGGACGAGCAGTACTTC; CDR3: CASSLDTPDEQYF
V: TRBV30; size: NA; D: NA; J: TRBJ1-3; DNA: TGTGCCTGGCACAGTCCTGGAAACACCATATATTTT; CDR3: CAWHSPGNTIYF